Listed here are 20 T cell receptor beta chains from one sample, sequenced in a study of cytomegalovirus exposure and HLA in healthy donors. The PCR was carried out with 60 Vbeta primers and 13 Jbeta primers. Assay: immunoSEQ multiplex PCR; the TCRdb copy retains only in-frame clones and omits some. Found here are 150,000 or so clones, approximately 82% of them singletons; the top ten hold 7% to 9.5%. The sequenced material came from PBMCs. Receptors originate from a male donor in good health and CMV-seropositive.

This chain links TRBV6-6 with TRBJ2-7; TRBD2 is a possible D gene (5 bases). The germline V and J ends were trimmed by 5 bases and 7 bases, with 15 bases remaining between them. From germline, CDR1 is MNHNY and CDR2 SVGAGI (reference sequence). The CDR3 totals 13 residues. The CDR3 loop is CASSRGTGREQYF. The CDR3 DNA reads TGTGCCAGCAGTCGGGGAACTGGAAGGGAGCAGTACTTC.

The rearrangement links TRBV30 to TRBJ1-5; 7 bases are shared with TRBD1. The CDR3 is 14 amino acids. Germline lookup yields CDR1 GTSNPN and CDR2 SVGIG (reference sequence). With V trimmed by 5 bases and J by 1 base, 5 bases remained unmatched. The CDR3 nucleotides are TGTGCCTGGGCCTCAGGGGGAAGCAATCAGCCCCAGCATTTT. Translating gives CAWASGGSNQPQHF.

This clone was seen a few times. The rearrangement uses TRBV27 and TRBJ1-2; TRBD1 aligns across 9 bases. The V segment lost 5 bases and the J segment 3 bases; nucleotides outside the gene matches: 4. From germline, CDR1 is MNHEY and CDR2 SMNVEV (reference sequence). The CDR3 runs to 14 residues. CDR3 sequence (DNA): TGTGCCAGCAGTGTCCGGGACAGGGACTATGGCTACACCTTC. Translated, it gives CASSVRDRDYGYTF.

The chain links TRBV21-1 to TRBJ1-4; the table's D call, TRBD1, has no DNA check behind it. TRBV21-1 is labeled a pseudogene. The CDR3 spans 15 residues. CDR3 loop: CASSRINRRREKLFF. For the CDR3, the DNA is TGTGCCAGCAGCAGGATAAACAGGAGAAGAGAAAAACTGTTTTTT.

This clone occurred once. The rearrangement joins TRBV25-1 to TRBJ1-4, with D hard to call. This CDR3 has 15 residues. Germline CDR1 MGHDK, CDR2 SYGVNS. Deletions cut 1 base from V and 5 bases from J, with 11 bases between. The CDR3 here is CASSESRGWNEKLFF. The DNA for the CDR3 is TGTGCCAGCAGTGAATCGCGAGGGTGGAATGAAAAACTGTTTTTT.

The genes are TRBV27 and TRBJ1-2, with D hard to call. This CDR3 is built from 14 residues. CDR1 and CDR2 from the germline V gene are MNHEY and SMNVEV (reference sequence). V lost 6 bases and J lost 3, with 14 bases in between. DNA of the CDR3: TGTGCCAGCAGCCGCCTGGGCGTCGACTATGGCTACACCTTC. It codes for CASSRLGVDYGYTF.

The V gene is TRBV11-2, the J gene TRBJ2-1, with D hard to call. Germline CDR1 SGHAT, CDR2 FQNNGV. The CDR3 covers 13 residues. V lost 1 base, J lost 4 bases, and 5 bases lay in between. For the CDR3, the DNA is TGTGCCAGCAGCTTAGCACAGTACAATGAGCAGTTCTTC. Protein product: CASSLAQYNEQFF.

In this sample, this clone turned up a few times. This sequence joins TRBV7-2 and TRBJ1-1; D unclear. Trimming shortened V by 3 bases and J by 4 bases, and 9 bases separated the two germline ends. CDR1 SGHTA and CDR2 FQGNSA come from the germline V gene. The CDR3 sequence is 13 residues long. DNA of the CDR3: TGTGCCAGCAGCTTGTGGAGGTCCACTGAAGCTTTCTTT. Its protein is CASSLWRSTEAFF.

V usage is TRBV7-2 and J usage is TRBJ1-1; no clear D gene. CDR3 length: 14 residues. Per germline, CDR1 SGHTA and CDR2 FQGNSA. V shed 4 bases and J shed 4 bases, with 13 bases lying between them. CDR3 region: CASSSPAISTEAFF. The CDR3 region has the DNA TGTGCCAGCAGCTCCCCAGCGATCTCCACTGAAGCTTTCTTT.

The chain combines TRBV7-9 with TRBJ2-2; TRBD2 matches at 8 bases. V shed 4 bases and J 2 bases; nucleotides not matched to a gene: 12. This CDR3 contains 18 residues. Germline-derived CDR1 and CDR2 are SEHNR and FQNEAQ (reference sequence). The CDR3 loop is CASSSRLARLSNTGELFF. DNA for the CDR3: TGTGCCAGCAGCTCCCGACTAGCGCGCCTCTCAAACACCGGGGAGCTGTTTTTT.

The chain is built from TRBV6-5 and TRBJ2-1; no reliable D call. This CDR3 comprises 13 residues. The V gene lost 2 bases and the J gene lost 8 bases, with 10 bases spanning the gap. Germline CDR1 MNHEY, CDR2 SVGAGI. The CDR3 sequence is CASSYSQSDEQFF. Here the CDR3 DNA reads TGTGCCAGCAGTTACAGTCAATCGGATGAGCAGTTCTTC.

V and J are TRBV5-1 and TRBJ1-1, with TRBD1 identical over 7 bases. The germline V gene has CDR1 SGHRS and CDR2 YFSETQ. This CDR3 contains 13 residues. V trimming: 4 bases; J trimming: 4 bases; junction bases outside the gene matches: 4. The CDR3 DNA reads as TGCGCCAGCAGCCCACAGGGGCTCACTGAAGCTTTCTTT. Its translation is CASSPQGLTEAFF.

V is TRBV10-3 and J is TRBJ2-2; 13 nucleotides agree with TRBD2. Losses at the gene ends were 4 bases for V and 8 bases for J; bases not matched to a gene: 4. Germline values: CDR1 ENHRY, CDR2 SYGVKD. This CDR3 contains 15 residues. The CDR3 spells CAISGTSGSIGELFF. CDR3 bases: TGTGCCATCAGTGGGACTAGCGGGAGCATAGGGGAGCTGTTTTTT.

The chain employs TRBV7-2 and TRBJ2-3; tentatively, D is TRBD2 (5 bases). Germline V gene lookup returns CDR1 SGHTA and CDR2 FQGNSA. The V and J ends lost 5 bases and 2 bases respectively, with 17 bases between them. This CDR3 contains 16 residues. CDR3 coding DNA: TGTGCCAGCAGCCAAGGGAGTAGGTATCCCACAGATACGCAGTATTTT. This codes for CASSQGSRYPTDTQYF.

J is TRBJ2-6 and V is TRBV9, with TRBD1 identical over 7 bases. Germline V CDR1 and CDR2: SGDLS, YYNGEE. This CDR3 region has 19 residues. The V segment lost 3 bases and the J segment 3 bases; nucleotides outside the gene matches: 15. CDR3 region: CASSAIDRVISVGANVLTF. CDR3 sequence (DNA): TGTGCCAGCAGCGCCATAGACAGGGTAATCTCAGTTGGGGCCAACGTCCTGACTTTC.

The genes are TRBV25-1 and TRBJ2-3; TRBD1 aligns across 8 bases. The V gene end was trimmed by 6 bases and the J gene end by 1 base; junction bases not matched to a gene: 6. From germline, CDR1 is MGHDK and CDR2 SYGVNS. The CDR3 is made up of 15 amino acids. The CDR3 DNA reads TGTGCCAGCAGACAGGCAGGGGGCCGCACAGATACGCAGTATTTT. Protein product: CASRQAGGRTDTQYF.

The rearrangement links TRBV4-2 to TRBJ2-5, with 14 bases fitting TRBD2. The better agreement between TRBJ2-7 and the DNA end casts doubt on the J call. There are 16 residues in the CDR3. Germline V gene sequence: CDR1 LGHNA, CDR2 YNFKEQ. In DNA, the CDR3 is TGTGCCAGCAGCCGGGCCGGGACTAGCGGGAGTTACGAGCAGTACTTC. This codes for CASSRAGTSGSYEQYF.

The chain combines TRBV30 with TRBJ2-5; 9 nucleotides agree with TRBD1. Germline V lookup: CDR1 GTSNPN, CDR2 SVGIG (reference sequence). The CDR3 consists of 16 residues. The V gene end was trimmed by 1 base and the J gene end by 4 bases; junction bases not matched to a gene: 10. Written as DNA, the CDR3 is TGTGCCTGGAGTGAGGGGACAGGGCCCTTTGTAGAGACCCAGTACTTC. Translation gives CAWSEGTGPFVETQYF.

Note on this clone: One junction end disagrees with the germline gene, perhaps due to a read error. This chain uses TRBV5-1 with TRBJ2-6; TRBD1 is a possible D gene (5 bases). The CDR3 is 16 residues long. Germline assignment: CDR1 SGHRS and CDR2 YFSETQ. The CDR3 region is CASSLDGDSGANGLTF. CDR3 nucleotides: TGCGCCAGCAGCTTGGACGGAGACTCTGGGGCCAACGGCCTGACTTTC.

The CDR3 reads CASSRDRAYEQYF. CDR3 nucleotides: TGTGCCAGCAGCCGGGACAGGGCTTACGAGCAGTACTTC. The chain joins TRBV11-2 to TRBJ2-7; TRBD1 aligns across 9 bases. After removal of 5 bases from V and 4 bases from J, the junction contained 3 bases not matched to a gene. This CDR3 comprises 13 residues. In germline, CDR1 is SGHAT, CDR2 FQNNGV.